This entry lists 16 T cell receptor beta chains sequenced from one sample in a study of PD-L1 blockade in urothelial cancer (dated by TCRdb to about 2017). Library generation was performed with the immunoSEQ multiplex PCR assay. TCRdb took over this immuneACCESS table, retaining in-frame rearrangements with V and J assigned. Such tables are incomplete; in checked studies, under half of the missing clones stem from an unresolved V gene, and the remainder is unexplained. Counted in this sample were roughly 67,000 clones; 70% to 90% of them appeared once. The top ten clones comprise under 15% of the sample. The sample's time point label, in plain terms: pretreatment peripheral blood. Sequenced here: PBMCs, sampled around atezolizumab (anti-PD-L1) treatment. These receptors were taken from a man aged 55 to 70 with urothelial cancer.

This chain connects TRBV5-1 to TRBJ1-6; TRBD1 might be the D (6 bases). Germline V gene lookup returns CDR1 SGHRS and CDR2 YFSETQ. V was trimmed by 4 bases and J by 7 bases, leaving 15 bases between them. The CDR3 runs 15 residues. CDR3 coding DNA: TGCGCCAGCAGCGGCGCTACAGGGTCGAATTCACCCCTCCACTTT. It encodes CASSGATGSNSPLHF.

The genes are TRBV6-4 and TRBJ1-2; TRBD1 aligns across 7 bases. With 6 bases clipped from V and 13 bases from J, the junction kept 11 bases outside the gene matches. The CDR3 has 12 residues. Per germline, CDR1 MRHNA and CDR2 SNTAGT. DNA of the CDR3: TGTGCCAGCAGCCCCCATAGGGGGCGCGGCACCTTC. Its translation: CASSPHRGRGTF.

CDR3 protein: CASSTTGSGNTIYF. CDR3 sequence (DNA): TGTGCCAGCTCGACGACAGGGTCTGGAAACACCATATATTTT. V and J are TRBV18 and TRBJ1-3, with TRBD1 matching 7 bases. The CDR3 contains 14 residues. Trimming at V came to 6 bases and at J to 1 base, leaving 3 bases not matched to a gene. The germline V gene encodes CDR1 KGHSH and CDR2 LQKENI.

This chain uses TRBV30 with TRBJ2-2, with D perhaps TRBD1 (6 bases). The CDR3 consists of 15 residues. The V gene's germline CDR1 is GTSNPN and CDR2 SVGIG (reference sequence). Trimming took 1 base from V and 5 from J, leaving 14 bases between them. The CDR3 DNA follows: TGTGCCTGGAGTGGACCCGGGACAACGACCGGGGAGCTGTTTTTT. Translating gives CAWSGPGTTTGELFF.

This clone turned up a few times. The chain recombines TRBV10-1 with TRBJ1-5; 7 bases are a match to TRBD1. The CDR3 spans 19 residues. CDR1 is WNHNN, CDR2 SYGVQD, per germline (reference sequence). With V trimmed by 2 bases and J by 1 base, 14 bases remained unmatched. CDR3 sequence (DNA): TGCGCCAGCAGTGAGATTGGGGACAGCTACGCATACAGCAATCAGCCCCAGCATTTT. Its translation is CASSEIGDSYAYSNQPQHF.

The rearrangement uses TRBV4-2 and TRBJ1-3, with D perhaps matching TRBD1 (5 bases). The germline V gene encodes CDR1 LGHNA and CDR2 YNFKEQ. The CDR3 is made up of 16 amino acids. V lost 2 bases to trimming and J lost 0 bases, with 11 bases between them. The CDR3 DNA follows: TGTGCCAGCAGCCAAATACAGGAGAGCTCTGGAAACACCATATATTTT. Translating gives CASSQIQESSGNTIYF.

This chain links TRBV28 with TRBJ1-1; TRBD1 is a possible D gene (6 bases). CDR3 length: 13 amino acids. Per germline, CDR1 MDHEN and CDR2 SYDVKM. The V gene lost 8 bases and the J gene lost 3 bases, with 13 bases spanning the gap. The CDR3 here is CASVKDSYTEAFF. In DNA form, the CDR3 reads TGTGCCAGCGTCAAGGACAGTTACACTGAAGCTTTCTTT.

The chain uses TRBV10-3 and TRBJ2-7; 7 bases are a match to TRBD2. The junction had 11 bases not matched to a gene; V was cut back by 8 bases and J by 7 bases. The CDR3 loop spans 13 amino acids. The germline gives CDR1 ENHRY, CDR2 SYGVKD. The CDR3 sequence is CAIGEGRYEEQYF. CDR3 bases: TGTGCCATCGGGGAGGGGCGCTACGAGGAGCAGTACTTC.

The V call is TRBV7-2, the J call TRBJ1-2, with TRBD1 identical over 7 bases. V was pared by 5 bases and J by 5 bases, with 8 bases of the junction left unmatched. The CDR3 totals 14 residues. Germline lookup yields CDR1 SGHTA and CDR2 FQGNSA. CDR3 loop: CASSPDRRYYGYTF. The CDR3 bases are TGTGCCAGCAGCCCGGACAGGCGATATTATGGCTACACCTTC.

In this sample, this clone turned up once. CDR3: CASSRGQGRYEQYF. Written as DNA, the CDR3 is TGTGCCAGCAGCAGGGGACAGGGGAGGTACGAGCAGTACTTC. The chain employs TRBV11-3 and TRBJ2-7; 10 bases are a match to TRBD1. This CDR3 contains 14 residues. CDR1 is SGHNT, CDR2 YENEEA, per germline. V dropped 5 bases and J dropped 4; count of bases not matched to a gene: 5.

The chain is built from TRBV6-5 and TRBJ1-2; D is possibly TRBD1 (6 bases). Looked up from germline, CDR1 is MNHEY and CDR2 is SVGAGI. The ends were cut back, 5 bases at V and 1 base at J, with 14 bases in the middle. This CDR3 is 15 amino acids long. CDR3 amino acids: CASSKQGGGNYGYTF. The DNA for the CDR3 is TGTGCCAGCAGTAAACAGGGTGGGGGTAACTATGGCTACACCTTC.

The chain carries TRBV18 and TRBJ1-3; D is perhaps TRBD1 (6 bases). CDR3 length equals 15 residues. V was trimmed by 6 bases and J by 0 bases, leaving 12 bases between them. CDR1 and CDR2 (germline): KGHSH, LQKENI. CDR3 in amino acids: CASSGAMISGNTIYF. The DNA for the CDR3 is TGTGCCAGCTCGGGGGCAATGATCTCTGGAAACACCATATATTTT.

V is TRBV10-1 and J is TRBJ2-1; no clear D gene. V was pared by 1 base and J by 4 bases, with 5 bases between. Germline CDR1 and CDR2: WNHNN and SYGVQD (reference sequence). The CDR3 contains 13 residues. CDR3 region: CASSEYSYNEQFF. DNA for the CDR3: TGCGCCAGCAGTGAGTACAGTTACAATGAGCAGTTCTTC.

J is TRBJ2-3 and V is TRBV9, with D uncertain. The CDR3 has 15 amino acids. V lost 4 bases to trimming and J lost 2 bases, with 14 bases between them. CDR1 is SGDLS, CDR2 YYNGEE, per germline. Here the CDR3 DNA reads TGTGCCAGCAGCCCCACCTATTATTACACAGATACGCAGTATTTT. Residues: CASSPTYYYTDTQYF.

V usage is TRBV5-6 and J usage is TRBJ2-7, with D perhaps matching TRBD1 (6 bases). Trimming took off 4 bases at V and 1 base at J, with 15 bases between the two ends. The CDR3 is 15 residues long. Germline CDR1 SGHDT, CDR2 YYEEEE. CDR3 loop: CASSPVGGGSYEQYF. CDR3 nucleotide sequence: TGTGCCAGCAGCCCGGTAGGGGGTGGGTCCTACGAGCAGTACTTC.

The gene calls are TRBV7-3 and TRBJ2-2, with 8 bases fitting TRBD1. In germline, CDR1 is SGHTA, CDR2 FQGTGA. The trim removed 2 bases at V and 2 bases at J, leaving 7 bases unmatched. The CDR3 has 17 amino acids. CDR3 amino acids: CASSLWAGGSNTGELFF. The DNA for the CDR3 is TGTGCCAGCAGCTTATGGGCAGGGGGCAGTAACACCGGGGAGCTGTTTTTT. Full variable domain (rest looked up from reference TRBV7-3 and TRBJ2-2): GAGVSQTPSNKVTEKGKYVELRCDPISGHTALYWYRQSLGQGPEFLIYFQGTGAADDSGLPNDRFFAVRPEGSVSTLKIQRTERGDSAVYLCASSLWAGGSNTGELFFGEGSRLTVL.